Following are 27 T cell receptor beta chains from one sample sequenced in a study of T-cell reconstitution after alpha-beta-depleted transplantation in children. Unique molecular identifiers featured in how the TCRbeta library was prepared. MiXCR, applied by TCRdb to the PCR reads, yields one record per CDR3 protein. The table has 250,000 to 400,000 distinct CDR3 sequences, 20% to 30% seen once; the top ten hold approximately 11%. The sequences come from PBMCs, mostly from graft donor cells, collected 180 days after TCRalphabeta/CD19-depleted stem cell transplant. These receptors came from a male patient younger than 18 who had a stem cell transplant for acute lymphoblastic leukemia, so the T cells may come from the graft donor.

This chain joins TRBV18 and TRBJ2-7, with 8 positions matching TRBD1. Trimming cost V 3 bases and J 3 bases; bases outside gene matches: 4. Germline lookup yields CDR1 KGHSH and CDR2 LQKENI. The CDR3 runs to 14 residues. The CDR3 DNA is TGTGCCAGCTCACCCGGGACAGGTATCTACGAGCAGTACTTC. Translation: CASSPGTGIYEQYF. The whole variable domain, remainder taken from reference TRBV18 and TRBJ2-7, is NAGVMQNPRHLVRRRGQEARLRCSPMKGHSHVYWYRQLPEEGLKFMVYLQKENIIDESGMPKERFSAEFPKEGPSILRIQQVVRGDSAAYFCASSPGTGIYEQYFGPGTRLTVT.

This clonotype was observed a few times. V and J are TRBV27 and TRBJ2-7; D gene uncertain. The CDR3 spans 14 residues. Trimming took off 3 bases at V and 2 bases at J, with 11 bases between the two ends. Germline V gene lookup returns CDR1 MNHEY and CDR2 SMNVEV (reference sequence). The CDR3 coding sequence is TGTGCCAGCAGTTTTTATAAGGGTACCTACGAGCAGTACTTC. The encoded protein is CASSFYKGTYEQYF.

V is TRBV20-1 and J is TRBJ2-7; D gene ambiguous. This CDR3 contains 15 residues. V lost 0 bases, J lost 2 bases, and 14 bases lay in between. Germline CDR1 and CDR2: DFQATT and SNEGSKA (reference sequence). Here the CDR3 reads CSARDPRPRTYEQYF. The CDR3 bases are TGCAGTGCTAGAGATCCGCGCCCACGGACCTACGAGCAGTACTTC.

The rearrangement uses TRBV15 and TRBJ2-3; no clear D gene. Deletions cut 7 bases from V and 2 bases from J, with 7 bases between. Per the germline V gene, CDR1 is LNHNV and CDR2 is YYDKDF (reference sequence). This CDR3 region has 12 residues. The CDR3 bases are TGTGCCACCAACAGCTACACAGATACGCAGTATTTT. The encoded protein is CATNSYTDTQYF.

This chain uses TRBV12-3 or TRBV12-4 with TRBJ2-3; D is uncertain. V was cut by 6 bases and J by 6 bases, with 7 bases left in between. CDR3 length: 11 residues. Written as DNA, the CDR3 is TGTGCCAGCAGAACACCCGATACGCAGTATTTT. This codes for CASRTPDTQYF.

V and J are TRBV7-2 and TRBJ2-3, with 7 nucleotides matching TRBD1. V was clipped by 5 bases and J by 1 base; unmatched bases: 6. The CDR3 is 15 residues long. Per germline, CDR1 SGHTA and CDR2 FQGNSA. CDR3 DNA: TGTGCCAGCAGCCCGTGGACAGGACGCACAGATACGCAGTATTTT. The encoded protein is CASSPWTGRTDTQYF.

V is TRBV11-2 and J is TRBJ2-1; TRBD2 matches at 10 bases. V lost 1 base, J lost 5 bases, and 8 bases stayed unmatched. The CDR3 is made up of 17 amino acids. Germline lookup yields CDR1 SGHAT and CDR2 FQNNGV. The chain's CDR3 is CASSLGRGTSGNNEQFF. The DNA for the CDR3 is TGTGCCAGCAGCTTAGGGCGTGGAACTAGCGGGAACAATGAGCAGTTCTTC.

V usage is TRBV9 and J usage is TRBJ2-5; D is undetermined. The length of the CDR3 is 12 residues. Germline V gene lookup returns CDR1 SGDLS and CDR2 YYNGEE. Trimming cost V 3 bases and J 5 bases, with 8 bases left between them. The CDR3 sequence: CASSASPETQYF. CDR3 DNA: TGTGCCAGCAGCGCCTCACCGGAGACCCAGTACTTC.

The chain couples TRBV7-7 to TRBJ1-5, with 7 bases identical to TRBD1. Germline V lookup: CDR1 SSHAT, CDR2 FNYEAQ (reference sequence). The trim removed 6 bases at V and 4 bases at J, leaving 18 bases unmatched. CDR3 length equals 18 residues. The CDR3 DNA sequence: TGTGCCAGCAGAAAGAAAAGGGTACTGGGACAGCCTAATCAGCCCCAGCATTTT. Translated: CASRKKRVLGQPNQPQHF.

There are a few counts of this clonotype. The V gene is TRBV18, the J gene TRBJ2-3; D is undetermined. This CDR3 has 15 residues. Germline values: CDR1 KGHSH, CDR2 LQKENI. Trimming left V 3 bases short and J 0 bases short, with 10 bases between. The CDR3 sequence: CASSPGLTSTDTQYF. As DNA, the CDR3 is TGTGCCAGCTCACCCGGCCTGACTAGCACAGATACGCAGTATTTT.

In this sample, this clonotype turned up many times. The rearrangement uses TRBV6-5 and TRBJ1-5; 12 bases line up with TRBD1. The CDR3 runs 15 residues. V lost 6 bases, J lost 6 bases, and 6 bases stayed unmatched. CDR1 is MNHEY, CDR2 SVGAGI, per germline. CDR3 sequence (DNA): TGTGCCAGCAGAAGGGACAGGGGGCCCGGTCAGCCCCAGCATTTT. Translating gives CASRRDRGPGQPQHF.

This clonotype was detected only once. The V gene is TRBV30, the J gene TRBJ2-3; 8 bases align to TRBD2. In germline, CDR1 is GTSNPN, CDR2 SVGIG (reference sequence). V trimming: 3 bases; J trimming: 2 bases; junction bases outside the gene matches: 7. The CDR3 has 15 amino acids. The CDR3 protein is CAWSPPSGYTDTQYF. CDR3 sequence (DNA): TGTGCCTGGAGCCCTCCTAGCGGGTACACAGATACGCAGTATTTT.

The V call is TRBV3-1, the J call TRBJ2-3; 9 bases agree with TRBD1. This CDR3 has 17 residues. Germline CDR1 is LGHDT and CDR2 is YNNKEL (reference sequence). The ends lost 0 bases at V and 7 bases at J; junction bases unmatched: 11. The CDR3 DNA reads TGTGCCAGCAGCCAAGACCGCGTACAGGGGGCGCGGAATACGCAGTATTTT. As protein: CASSQDRVQGARNTQYF.

This chain links TRBV24-1 with TRBJ2-1, with a tentative D call TRBD2 (6 bases). The germline V gene has CDR1 KGHDR and CDR2 SFDVKD. V was clipped by 9 bases and J by 3 bases, with 8 bases between them. The CDR3 totals 12 residues. The DNA of the CDR3 is TGTGCCACCGGGAGGAGCTACAATGAGCAGTTCTTC. It translates to CATGRSYNEQFF.

The chain recombines TRBV18 with TRBJ2-1, with D possibly called TRBD1 or TRBD2 (5 bases each). Trimming took 2 bases from V and 0 from J, leaving 8 bases between them. Germline lookup yields CDR1 KGHSH and CDR2 LQKENI. The CDR3 consists of 15 residues. CDR3 amino acids: CASSPDGTSYNEQFF. DNA for the CDR3: TGTGCCAGCTCACCAGACGGGACCTCCTACAATGAGCAGTTCTTC. The variable domain in full, completed from reference TRBV18 and TRBJ2-1, reads NAGVMQNPRHLVRRRGQEARLRCSPMKGHSHVYWYRQLPEEGLKFMVYLQKENIIDESGMPKERFSAEFPKEGPSILRIQQVVRGDSAAYFCASSPDGTSYNEQFFGPGTRLTVL.

This sequence joins TRBV4-1 and TRBJ2-7; no definite D call. The V gene's germline CDR1 is MGHRA and CDR2 YSYEKL. Trimming shortened V by 5 bases and J by 2 bases, and 7 bases separated the two germline ends. CDR3 length equals 12 residues. The CDR3: CASSGGTYEQYF. DNA of the CDR3: TGCGCCAGCAGCGGTGGTACCTACGAGCAGTACTTC.

The J gene is TRBJ1-3, the V gene TRBV6-1; D unresolved. Trimming shortened V by 6 bases and J by 0 bases, and 12 bases separated the two germline ends. CDR1 and CDR2 (germline): MNHNS, SASEGT. The CDR3 runs 15 residues. The CDR3 DNA reads TGTGCCAGCAGCGCCGCCCTTCTCTCTGGAAACACCATATATTTT. Encoded protein: CASSAALLSGNTIYF.

This clonotype was observed a few times. The chain uses TRBV29-1 and TRBJ2-3; the D gene is possibly TRBD2 (5 bases). The CDR3 has 10 amino acids. Germline V gene data show CDR1 as SQVTM and CDR2 as ANQGSEA. The V end lost 8 bases, the J end lost 6 bases, and 9 bases lay between the germline ends. For the CDR3, the DNA is TGCAGCATCTCTAGCGATACGCAGTATTTT. As protein: CSISSDTQYF.

In DNA, the CDR3 is TGTGCCAGCAGCTTAGGGACTATTACCACAGATACGCAGTATTTT. Translated: CASSLGTITTDTQYF. The J gene is TRBJ2-3, the V gene TRBV7-9, with D perhaps TRBD2 (6 bases). Germline V gene lookup returns CDR1 SEHNR and CDR2 FQNEAQ (reference sequence). V was clipped by 1 base and J by 2 bases, with 10 bases between them. The CDR3 consists of 15 residues. Complete variable domain (other parts from reference TRBV7-9 and TRBJ2-3): DTGVSQNPRHKITKRGQNVTFRCDPISEHNRLYWYRQTLGQGPEFLTYFQNEAQLEKSRLLSDRFSAERPKGSFSTLEIQRTEQGDSAMYLCASSLGTITTDTQYFGPGTRLTVL.

In this sample, this clonotype turned up a few times. The V call is TRBV11-1, the J call TRBJ2-1; 8 bases are shared with TRBD2. The CDR3 is 19 amino acids. CDR1 and CDR2 (germline): SGHAT, FQDESV (reference sequence). Losses at the gene ends were 2 bases for V and 1 base for J; bases not matched to a gene: 13. The CDR3 DNA sequence: TGTGCCAGCAGCTTAATATTTAGCGGGATTGGGGAGTCCTACAATGAGCAGTTCTTC. Residues: CASSLIFSGIGESYNEQFF.

This chain connects TRBV27 to TRBJ2-5, with D possibly being TRBD2 (6 bases). CDR1 and CDR2 from the germline V gene are MNHEY and SMNVEV (reference sequence). V shed 6 bases and J shed 2 bases, with 10 bases lying between them. CDR3 length: 13 amino acids. Written as DNA, the CDR3 is TGTGCCAGCAGGGAGGGCACTCAAGAGACCCAGTACTTC. It specifies CASREGTQETQYF.

The sample holds a few counts of this clonotype. The chain links TRBV5-5 to TRBJ1-2, with TRBD1 as a possible D gene (5 bases). The germline V gene has CDR1 SGHKS and CDR2 YYEKEE (reference sequence). The CDR3 has 17 residues. V was trimmed by 2 bases and J by 3 bases, leaving 20 bases between them. DNA for the CDR3: TGTGCCAGCAGCTTAAGTCCAGGGAGAAGGCAATACTATGGCTACACCTTC. As protein: CASSLSPGRRQYYGYTF. The entire variable domain, with the rest obtained from reference TRBV5-5 and TRBJ1-2, is as follows: DAGVTQSPTHLIKTRGQQVTLRCSPISGHKSVSWYQQVLGQGPQFIFQYYEKEERGRGNFPDRFSARQFPNYSSELNVNALLLGDSALYLCASSLSPGRRQYYGYTFGSGTRLTVV.

The V gene is TRBV11-2, the J gene TRBJ2-3; D not resolved. This CDR3 comprises 14 residues. Germline V lookup: CDR1 SGHAT, CDR2 FQNNGV. Trimming pared 8 bases from V and 0 bases from J, leaving 12 bases between. DNA of the CDR3: TGTGCCAGCTTGGGCGGCCTAAGCACAGATACGCAGTATTTT. It encodes CASLGGLSTDTQYF.

This clonotype has just a few counts. The chain employs TRBV6-1 and TRBJ2-4, with D maybe TRBD2 (5 bases). This CDR3 has 15 amino acids. V shed 8 bases and J shed 0 bases, with 14 bases lying between them. Germline CDR1 MNHNS, CDR2 SASEGT. The CDR3 DNA reads as TGTGCCAGCTCCGAGGACGGGGTAGCCAAAAACATTCAGTACTTC. Its protein is CASSEDGVAKNIQYF.

The gene calls are TRBV24-1 and TRBJ2-7; D possibly corresponds to TRBD1 (6 bases). Germline V gives CDR1 KGHDR, CDR2 SFDVKD. The CDR3 is made up of 10 amino acids. The ends were cut back, 12 bases at V and 6 bases at J, with 11 bases in the middle. CDR3 bases: TGTGCCCCCTTACAGGGCGAGCAGTACTTC. Amino acid sequence: CAPLQGEQYF.

This clonotype was detected only a few times. V gene TRBV12-3 or TRBV12-4 combines with J gene TRBJ1-1; 8 nucleotides agree with TRBD1. The ends lost 3 bases at V and 5 bases at J; junction bases unmatched: 11. The CDR3 has 16 residues. The CDR3, as DNA: TGTGCCAGCAGTTTTACCGCAGGGGGCGCGGGGACTGAAGCTTTCTTT. Protein product: CASSFTAGGAGTEAFF.

Of note for this clonotype: The germline gene is not matched at one end of the junction; a read error may be the cause. The V and J genes are TRBV10-3 and TRBJ2-7; TRBD1 aligns across 8 bases. This CDR3 comprises 14 residues. CDR1 ENHRY and CDR2 SYGVKD come from the germline V gene. CDR3 coding DNA: TGTGCGATCAGTCCGGGACAGGAACTACGAGAGCAGTACTTC. This codes for CAISPGQELREQYF.